What follows are 3 T cell receptor beta chains derived from one specimen sequenced in a study of blood T cell repertoires in COVID-19. TCRdb keeps only in-frame clones here, not all; method: immunoSEQ multiplex PCR. There are 350,000 to 450,000 clones in the sample; roughly 86% occur only once, and approximately 2.5% lies in the top ten. Sequencing was carried out using peripheral blood. The origin of the receptors is a woman aged 60-75 years with COVID-19, enrolled during active disease.

The table lists this clone with a count of one. The chain joins TRBV6-5 to TRBJ1-1; D is possibly TRBD1 (5 bases). Per germline, CDR1 MNHEY and CDR2 SVGAGI. The CDR3 runs 15 residues. The ends were cut back, 6 bases at V and 1 base at J, with 15 bases in the middle. The CDR3 DNA reads as TGTGCCAGCAGCGCGGGGAGGACAAAGAACACTGAAGCTTTCTTT. Translating it yields CASSAGRTKNTEAFF.

This clone was detected once. In DNA form, the CDR3 reads TGTGCCAGCAGCTTAAGTCAGGACTATGGCTACACCTTC. This translates into CASSLSQDYGYTF. The genes are TRBV7-3 and TRBJ1-2; D is unclear. From germline, CDR1 is SGHTA and CDR2 FQGTGA. Trimming left V 1 base short and J 3 bases short, with 6 bases between. This CDR3 spans 13 amino acids.

CDR3 sequence (DNA): TGTGCCAGTAGTATCCGGGACAGGGGGAGAGACCAGCCCCAGCATTTT. This encodes CASSIRDRGRDQPQHF. The chain uses TRBV19 and TRBJ1-5; 11 bases match TRBD1. The V gene end was trimmed by 3 bases and the J gene end by 7 bases; junction bases not matched to a gene: 8. CDR3 length: 16 amino acids. CDR1 and CDR2 from the germline V gene are LNHDA and SQIVND (reference sequence). Based on the CDR3 plus reference TRBV19 and TRBJ1-5, the full variable domain is DGGITQSPKYLFRKEGQNVTLSCEQNLNHDAMYWYRQDPGQGLRLIYYSQIVNDFQKGDIAEGYSVSREKKESFPLTVTSAQKNPTAFYLCASSIRDRGRDQPQHFGDGTRLSIL.